A selection of T cell receptor beta chains follows, all from one sample in a study of cytomegalovirus exposure and HLA in healthy donors. Sequenced by immunoSEQ multiplex PCR; TCRdb stores in-frame clones only, minus some. The sample holds more than 75,000 clones; 74% are singletons and the top ten take 6.2%. Sequencing input: PBMCs. The receptors were sampled from a woman between 45 and 65 years old in good health and CMV-seropositive. Both conserved end residues are part of each CDR3.

cdr3_length,v_call,j_call,cdr3_aa
12,TRBV29-1,TRBJ1-2,CSVDLREGGYTF
14,TRBV29-1,TRBJ2-3,CSVTGTSSTDTQYF
13,TRBV29-1,TRBJ2-4,CSVETGTGYIQYF
11,TRBV30,TRBJ2-7,CAWTSGSEQYF
16,TRBV4-1,TRBJ2-5,CASSQEVALAGGAQYF
17,TRBV28,TRBJ2-7,CASSLAPWASVFYEQYF
17,TRBV7-8,TRBJ2-6,CASSSGLHNSGANVLTF
16,TRBV29-1,TRBJ2-3,CSVGLGPSDITDTQYF
13,TRBV28,TRBJ1-2,CASRRTGNYGYTF
13,TRBV6-5,TRBJ2-5,CASRVLAGETQYF
13,TRBV5-4,TRBJ1-1,CASSLLRNTEAFF
14,TRBV5-6,TRBJ2-3,CASSSGTRTDTQYF
13,TRBV6-5,TRBJ2-1,CASSPRSLNEQFF
14,TRBV19,TRBJ1-2,CASNDWQGGYGYTF
16,TRBV6-1,TRBJ2-1,CASSEVASGGYNEQFF
13,TRBV6-6,TRBJ2-2,CATQGAKTGELFF
12,TRBV25-1,TRBJ1-1,CASSENRGEAFF
15,TRBV7-8,TRBJ1-1,CAGSTQGTSNTEAFF